This note documents a single TCR beta chain sequence. Its antigen has not been determined. No base-level quality is on record; no much larger clone is a single base apart. The source of the sample is a study of blood T cell repertoires in COVID-19 (dated by TCRdb to 2018 to 2021). With respect to the entire study: Samples from collaborators originated in the United States, Italy and Spain and spanned both the acute and convalescent phases of COVID-19. The material from the prospective study consisted of cDNA or gDNA derived from T cells, B-cell-depleted T cells, or PBMCs. The repertoires were released in a freely available public database meant as a resource for research on the immune response to SARS-CoV-2. The samples were drawn from two sources: the first 160 participants of the ongoing ImmuneRACE study, and 1,254 subjects contributed by 6 global collaborators. Where available, HLA class I and class II types were taken from metadata supplied by the sample provider and were not determined by assay-based typing. The dataset comprised deeply sampled blood TCRbeta repertoires from subjects exposed to, actively infected with, or recovered from COVID-19. Nearly every sample came with metadata listing a de-identified subject ID, COVID-19 status, age in years and sex. Here is what the overall study found, with its caveats: How much clinical and demographic metadata was included differed by source and by participant, and the metadata was provided uncurated.

From the cysteine up to the phenylalanine, the CDR3 has a length of 16 residues. Only the CDR3 DNA is retained, 48 bases long and in frame from the first base. V lost 4 bases and J lost 3 bases; the stretch between them is 16 bases long. From a lookup of the germline V gene, CDR1 and CDR2 are SGHRS and YFSETQ. The immunoSEQ Assay, a bias-controlled multiplex PCR, was used to amplify TCRbeta CDR3 regions from genomic DNA. Regarding the original processing steps: Nucleated cell counts per sample were estimated from amplification of reference gene primers within the assay. Sequence reads were collapsed and filtered to measure the absolute abundance of every unique TCRbeta CDR3 rearrangement. For each sample, productive Simpson clonality was calculated by taking the square root of Simpson's diversity index across productive rearrangements. In its TCRdb copy, this immuneACCESS table keeps in-frame sequences only and misses some clones. Where compared with another copy, unresolved V genes explain less than half of these, and the others have no known cause. Clone size and the V and J calls come from that table; the DNA yielded D and trimming. This sample lists 100,000 to 120,000 clones; almost 80% were detected once. The ten biggest clones cover 16% of the sample.

Collaborating institutions collected whole blood in K2EDTA tubes following their own protocols. For TCRbeta analysis, collaborators shipped samples in one of three forms: frozen whole blood, isolated PBMCs, or DNA extracted from either of those sample types. The sequenced sample was peripheral blood. The chain couples TRBV5-1 to TRBJ2-2; the D gene is possibly TRBD1, with 5 bases matching. This clonotype originated in a woman aged 80 or over with active or convalescent COVID-19. The CDR3 has the sequence CASSAFVTADTGELFF. DNA sequence: TGCGCCAGCAGCGCCTTTGTGACAGCAGACACCGGGGAGCTGTTTTTT. Where the CDR3 stops, the reference TRBV5-1 and TRBJ2-2 genes take over; the full variable domain is KAGVTQTPRYLIKTRGQQVTLSCSPISGHRSVSWYQQTPGQGLQFLFEYFSETQRNKGNFPGRFSGRQFSNSRSEMNVSTLELGDSALYLCASSAFVTADTGELFFGEGSRLTVL.